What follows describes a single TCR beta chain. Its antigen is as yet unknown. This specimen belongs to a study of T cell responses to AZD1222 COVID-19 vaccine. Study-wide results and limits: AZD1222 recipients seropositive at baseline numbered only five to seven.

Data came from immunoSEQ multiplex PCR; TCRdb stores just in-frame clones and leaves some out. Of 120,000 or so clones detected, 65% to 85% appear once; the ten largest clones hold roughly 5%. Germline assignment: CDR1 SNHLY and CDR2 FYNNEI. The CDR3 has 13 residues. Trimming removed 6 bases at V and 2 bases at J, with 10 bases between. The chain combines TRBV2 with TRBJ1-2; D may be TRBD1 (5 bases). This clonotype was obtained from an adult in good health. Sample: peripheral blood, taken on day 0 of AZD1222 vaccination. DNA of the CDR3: TGTGCCAGCAGGAGGGGAGGGAACTATGGCTACACCTTC. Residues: CASRRGGNYGYTF. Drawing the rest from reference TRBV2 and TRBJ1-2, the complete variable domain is EPEVTQTPSHQVTQMGQEVILRCVPISNHLYFYWYRQILGQKVEFLVSFYNNEISEKSEIFDDQFSVERPDGSNFTLKIRSTKLEDSAMYFCASRRGGNYGYTFGSGTRLTVV.